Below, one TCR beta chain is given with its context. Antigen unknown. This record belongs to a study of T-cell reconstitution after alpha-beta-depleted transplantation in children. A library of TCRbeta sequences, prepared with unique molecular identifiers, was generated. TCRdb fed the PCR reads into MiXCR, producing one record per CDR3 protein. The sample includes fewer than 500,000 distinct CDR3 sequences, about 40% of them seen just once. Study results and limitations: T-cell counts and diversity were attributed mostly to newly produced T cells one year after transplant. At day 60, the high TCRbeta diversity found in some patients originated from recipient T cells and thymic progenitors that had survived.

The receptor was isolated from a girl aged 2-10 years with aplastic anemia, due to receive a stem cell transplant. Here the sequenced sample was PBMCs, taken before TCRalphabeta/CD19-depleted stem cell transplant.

The CDR3 protein is CASRPGTGVGNEQFF. The CDR3 DNA reads TGTGCCAGCAGGCCCGGGACAGGGGTAGGCAATGAGCAGTTCTTC. The chain employs TRBV5-6 and TRBJ2-1; 10 bases map to TRBD1. V dropped 5 bases and J dropped 6; count of bases not matched to a gene: 8. This CDR3 comprises 15 residues. Germline loops: CDR1 SGHDT, CDR2 YYEEEE.